This record concerns one T cell receptor (beta chain) sequence. Its target is not known. The sample is drawn from a study of cytomegalovirus exposure and HLA in healthy donors. Study-wide points: Reports indicated that the classifier achieved high specificity and sensitivity in diagnosing cytomegalovirus status. A list of 150 to 200 TCR beta chains associated with cytomegalovirus was given.

V lost 4 bases, J lost 8 bases, and 12 bases stayed unmatched. This CDR3 is 16 amino acids long. Germline V gene sequence: CDR1 LNHDA, CDR2 SQIVND (reference sequence). An approximately 120-subject validation cohort, separate from the roughly 670-subject first cohort, supplied the donors. This table comes from immunoSEQ multiplex PCR, and its TCRdb copy is limited to in-frame clones, with some not included. The table has under 200,000 clones, around nine tenths seen once; the top ten hold 10%. The receptor's source is a woman aged 18-29 years in good health and CMV-seropositive. The sequenced sample consisted of PBMCs. The chain recombines TRBV19 with TRBJ2-1; 9 bases are shared with TRBD2. The CDR3 loop reads CASSTPRGSGSYEQFF. As DNA, the CDR3 is TGTGCCAGTAGTACTCCCCGGGGTAGCGGGAGTTATGAGCAGTTCTTC. Complete variable domain (other parts from reference TRBV19 and TRBJ2-1): DGGITQSPKYLFRKEGQNVTLSCEQNLNHDAMYWYRQDPGQGLRLIYYSQIVNDFQKGDIAEGYSVSREKKESFPLTVTSAQKNPTAFYLCASSTPRGSGSYEQFFGPGTRLTVL.